Each of the 30 T cell receptor beta chains below was sequenced from the same sample in a study of blood T cell repertoires in COVID-19. The method was immunoSEQ multiplex PCR; TCRdb's version includes in-frame clones alone and lacks a portion of them. Of more than 55,000 clones in the sample, approximately 79% were seen once. Sequencing used peripheral blood. Source of these receptors: a human donor in a cohort sampled during active COVID-19.

V and J are TRBV7-2 and TRBJ2-7, with TRBD1 as a possible D gene (6 bases). Germline lookup yields CDR1 SGHTA and CDR2 FQGNSA. V lost 1 base to trimming and J lost 0 bases, with 10 bases between them. The CDR3 length is 15 residues. CDR3: CASSLVGDTSYEQYF. DNA for the CDR3: TGTGCCAGCAGCTTAGTAGGGGACACCTCCTACGAGCAGTACTTC.

V usage is TRBV12-5 and J usage is TRBJ1-5, with 10 bases that match TRBD1. With V trimmed by 5 bases and J by 0 bases, 10 bases remained unmatched. The CDR3 totals 18 residues. CDR1 LGHNT and CDR2 FRNRAP come from the germline V gene. In nucleotides, the CDR3 is TGTGCTAGTGGTCCGGGACAGGGGATTAATTATAGCAATCAGCCCCAGCATTTT. Translated: CASGPGQGINYSNQPQHF.

The V gene is TRBV25-1, the J gene TRBJ2-1, with 7 bases identical to TRBD2. Trimming took 2 bases from V and 15 from J; bases not matched to a gene: 13. Germline CDR1 is MGHDK and CDR2 is SYGVNS. CDR3 length: 14 amino acids. Here the CDR3 DNA reads TGTGCCAGCAGTGAAGCGGGAGTCTATTCGTTGTGGTTCTTC. This gives the protein CASSEAGVYSLWFF.

This rearrangement joins TRBV19 to TRBJ2-7; TRBD2 is a possible D gene (6 bases). The germline gives CDR1 LNHDA, CDR2 SQIVND (reference sequence). This CDR3 is built from 13 residues. Trimming removed 10 bases from V and 2 bases from J, with 15 bases in between. As DNA, the CDR3 is TGTGCCACGCCCTGGCTAGCGACCTACGAGCAGTACTTC. This translates into CATPWLATYEQYF. The entire variable domain, with the rest obtained from reference TRBV19 and TRBJ2-7, is as follows: DGGITQSPKYLFRKEGQNVTLSCEQNLNHDAMYWYRQDPGQGLRLIYYSQIVNDFQKGDIAEGYSVSREKKESFPLTVTSAQKNPTAFYLCATPWLATYEQYFGPGTRLTVT.

The chain has TRBV7-9 and TRBJ1-5; D gene ambiguous. The CDR3 extends over 15 amino acids. The V gene lost 2 bases and the J gene lost 4 bases, with 12 bases spanning the gap. Germline loops: CDR1 SEHNR, CDR2 FQNEAQ (reference sequence). The CDR3 is CASSLTATRNQPQHF. The CDR3 nucleotides are TGTGCCAGCAGCTTAACAGCCACTAGGAATCAGCCCCAGCATTTT.

This clone was counted only a few times. This chain joins TRBV6-6 and TRBJ1-5; the D is unclear. Germline V gene lookup returns CDR1 MNHNY and CDR2 SVGAGI (reference sequence). CDR3 length: 14 residues. Trimming took off 6 bases at V and 3 bases at J, with 12 bases between the two ends. This CDR3 reads CASSPTGNNQPQHF. CDR3 DNA: TGTGCCAGCAGCCCCACGGGGAACAATCAGCCCCAGCATTTT.

The chain recombines TRBV7-3 with TRBJ2-5; TRBD2 aligns across 9 bases. Germline CDR1 is SGHTA and CDR2 is FQGTGA. Germline trimming cut 5 bases from V and 4 bases from J; bases unmatched to any gene: 5. The CDR3 runs 14 residues. CDR3 in amino acids: CASSLIAGVETQYF. DNA for the CDR3: TGTGCCAGCAGCCTAATAGCGGGAGTAGAGACCCAGTACTTC. The whole variable domain, filled in from reference TRBV7-3 and TRBJ2-5, reads GAGVSQTPSNKVTEKGKYVELRCDPISGHTALYWYRQSLGQGPEFLIYFQGTGAADDSGLPNDRFFAVRPEGSVSTLKIQRTERGDSAVYLCASSLIAGVETQYFGPGTRLLVL.

CDR3 DNA sequence: TGTGCCAGTAGTATATCCGAGGCGGACACCGGGGAGCTGTTTTTT. Amino acid sequence: CASSISEADTGELFF. This chain joins TRBV19 and TRBJ2-2; no firm D call. CDR1 is LNHDA, CDR2 SQIVND, per germline (reference sequence). This CDR3 contains 15 residues. Between the trimmed V and J ends, which lost 2 bases and 3 bases, there was a span of 10 bases.

This clone was detected only once. CDR3 DNA: TGTGCCAGCAGTTGGCGGGTTCTGAATGAGCAGTTCTTC. Amino acid sequence: CASSWRVLNEQFF. The chain joins TRBV28 to TRBJ2-1, with D maybe TRBD2 (5 bases). Germline V gene lookup returns CDR1 MDHEN and CDR2 SYDVKM. CDR3 length equals 13 residues. V was trimmed by 4 bases and J by 7 bases, leaving 11 bases between them.

The rearrangement joins TRBV27 to TRBJ2-7; TRBD2 might be the D (5 bases). The ends were cut back, 9 bases at V and 2 bases at J, with 17 bases in the middle. The CDR3 is 14 amino acids. Per the germline V gene, CDR1 is MNHEY and CDR2 is SMNVEV (reference sequence). The DNA for the CDR3 is TGTGCCAGGTGGGTAGCGCCCCCGACCTACGAGCAGTACTTC. Its protein is CARWVAPPTYEQYF.

The rearrangement uses TRBV18 and TRBJ2-3, with TRBD2 matching 7 bases. Germline CDR1 is KGHSH and CDR2 is LQKENI. This CDR3 has 15 amino acids. Trimming at V came to 3 bases and at J to 6 bases, leaving 9 bases not matched to a gene. In DNA form, the CDR3 reads TGTGCCAGCTCACCGGGAGGCGGGAGTGTGGATACGCAGTATTTT. Translation: CASSPGGGSVDTQYF.

The CDR3 nucleotides read TGTGCCAGCAGACAGAATGAAAAACTGTTTTTT. Translation gives CASRQNEKLFF. This rearrangement joins TRBV6-5 to TRBJ1-4; D is unresolved. This CDR3 is 11 amino acids long. V lost 6 bases to trimming and J lost 5 bases, with 4 bases between them. Germline V CDR1 and CDR2: MNHEY, SVGAGI.

In the case of this clone: The DNA is left out, because the CDR3 cannot be placed on it with certainty; the CDR3 is given as TCRdb lists it. The chain combines TRBV10-3 with TRBJ2-1; the DNA was not compared with TRBD2, the D call given in the table. Germline loops: CDR1 ENHRY, CDR2 SYGVKD. Ends included, the CDR3 has 12 residues. The CDR3 sequence: CAISAWGEGAFF.

The rearrangement joins TRBV4-2 to TRBJ2-6, with 8 positions matching TRBD2. V shed 2 bases and J 0 bases; nucleotides not matched to a gene: 3. The CDR3 covers 17 residues. From germline, CDR1 is LGHNA and CDR2 YNFKEQ. In DNA, the CDR3 is TGTGCCAGCAGCCAACTAGCGGGTAGCTCTGGGGCCAACGTCCTGACTTTC. Its translation: CASSQLAGSSGANVLTF.

The chain couples TRBV5-4 to TRBJ2-7; TRBD2 might be the D (5 bases). The CDR3 covers 16 residues. Germline V gene sequence: CDR1 SGHNT, CDR2 YYREEE (reference sequence). The V gene lost 0 bases and the J gene lost 0 bases, with 13 bases spanning the gap. Written as DNA, the CDR3 is TGTGCCAGCAGCTTGGGCGAGGGCACTAGCTCCTACGAGCAGTACTTC. It is translated as CASSLGEGTSSYEQYF.

The V gene is TRBV7-2, the J gene TRBJ2-7, with 7 bases lining up with TRBD2. The CDR3 loop spans 14 amino acids. V was pared by 1 base and J by 9 bases, with 9 bases of the junction left unmatched. Germline V gene sequence: CDR1 SGHTA, CDR2 FQGNSA. The CDR3 sequence is CASSLVRSGGVQYF. DNA of the CDR3: TGTGCCAGCAGCTTAGTAAGGTCGGGAGGAGTGCAGTACTTC.

This clone was recorded a few times. V is TRBV28 and J is TRBJ2-2, with a possible D match to TRBD1 (7 bases). Looked up from germline, CDR1 is MDHEN and CDR2 is SYDVKM. The CDR3 is made up of 15 amino acids. Trimming took off 2 bases at V and 7 bases at J, with 14 bases between the two ends. CDR3: CASSLGAGGGGELFF. The CDR3 bases are TGTGCCAGCAGTTTAGGGGCAGGGGGAGGCGGGGAGCTGTTTTTT.

This sequence joins TRBV18 and TRBJ2-1; 7 bases map to TRBD1. Germline V gives CDR1 KGHSH, CDR2 LQKENI. V lost 8 bases, J lost 3 bases, and 4 bases stayed unmatched. The CDR3 is 13 amino acids. In nucleotides, the CDR3 is TGTGCCAGCCAAGGGACAGTCTACAATGAGCAGTTCTTC. Protein: CASQGTVYNEQFF. The full variable domain, with the rest looked up from reference TRBV18 and TRBJ2-1, is NAGVMQNPRHLVRRRGQEARLRCSPMKGHSHVYWYRQLPEEGLKFMVYLQKENIIDESGMPKERFSAEFPKEGPSILRIQQVVRGDSAAYFCASQGTVYNEQFFGPGTRLTVL.

This chain joins TRBV27 and TRBJ1-5; D might be TRBD1 (6 bases). This CDR3 region has 17 residues. Trimming cost V 4 bases and J 0 bases, with 16 bases left between them. Germline V gives CDR1 MNHEY, CDR2 SMNVEV (reference sequence). CDR3 loop: CASSYRAWANSNQPQHF. In DNA, the CDR3 is TGTGCCAGCAGTTACAGGGCATGGGCGAATAGCAATCAGCCCCAGCATTTT.

The rearrangement links TRBV5-1 to TRBJ1-3; 7 nucleotides match TRBD1. Germline-derived CDR1 and CDR2 are SGHRS and YFSETQ. This CDR3 contains 15 residues. V was clipped by 4 bases and J by 3 bases; unmatched bases: 7. The CDR3 DNA sequence: TGCGCCAGCAGCCCTACAGGGGAGGTTGGAAACACCATATATTTT. As protein: CASSPTGEVGNTIYF.

The chain uses TRBV9 and TRBJ2-3; 9 bases match TRBD2. Germline V lookup: CDR1 SGDLS, CDR2 YYNGEE. The junction had 13 bases not matched to a gene; V was cut back by 0 bases and J by 2 bases. The CDR3 is 19 residues long. This CDR3 reads CASSVGGGYSGSLTDTQYF. The CDR3 region has the DNA TGTGCCAGCAGCGTAGGAGGGGGCTATAGCGGGAGCCTCACAGATACGCAGTATTTT.

The chain employs TRBV5-1 and TRBJ1-5; TRBD1 is a possible D gene (6 bases). Trimming took off 8 bases at V and 14 bases at J, with 20 bases between the two ends. CDR1 and CDR2 from the germline V gene are SGHRS and YFSETQ. The CDR3 is 12 amino acids. The CDR3 DNA sequence: TGCGCCAGGCGGACAGTCCCGGATCAGAAGCATTTT. Protein product: CARRTVPDQKHF.

The genes are TRBV27 and TRBJ1-1; possible D gene TRBD1, 5 bases. This CDR3 spans 15 amino acids. Trimming left V 1 base short and J 4 bases short, with 13 bases between. Germline V lookup: CDR1 MNHEY, CDR2 SMNVEV (reference sequence). This CDR3 is CASSLLAGLGTEAFF. CDR3 nucleotides: TGTGCCAGCAGTTTATTAGCAGGGTTGGGCACTGAAGCTTTCTTT.

The chain carries TRBV27 and TRBJ2-1, with 8 bases fitting TRBD2. The CDR3 covers 15 residues. V dropped 6 bases and J dropped 7; count of bases not matched to a gene: 11. Germline CDR1 MNHEY, CDR2 SMNVEV (reference sequence). The CDR3: CASSPVGSGKNEQFF. CDR3 nucleotide sequence: TGTGCCAGCAGCCCCGTGGGTAGCGGGAAGAATGAGCAGTTCTTC.

The chain employs TRBV5-1 and TRBJ2-4; D is perhaps TRBD2 (5 bases). Germline V gene sequence: CDR1 SGHRS, CDR2 YFSETQ. Trimming shortened V by 4 bases and J by 4 bases, and 21 bases separated the two germline ends. CDR3 length: 17 residues. As DNA, the CDR3 is TGCGCCAGCAGCCCGAGGACTCCTCCTGTGGGGAAAAACATTCAGTACTTC. This codes for CASSPRTPPVGKNIQYF.

The rearrangement uses TRBV20-1 and TRBJ2-7; 10 bases fit TRBD1. The CDR3 length is 15 residues. V lost 3 bases, J lost 2 bases, and 7 bases stayed unmatched. The germline CDR1 and CDR2 sequences are DFQATT and SNEGSKA (reference sequence). CDR3 residues: CSASTPTGGTYEQYF. The DNA of the CDR3 is TGCAGTGCTAGTACTCCGACAGGGGGCACCTACGAGCAGTACTTC.

The chain joins TRBV7-9 to TRBJ2-3, with D possibly matching TRBD2 (6 bases). Germline V gene data show CDR1 as SEHNR and CDR2 as FQNEAQ (reference sequence). V lost 6 bases, J lost 4 bases, and 14 bases lay in between. There are 14 residues in the CDR3. The CDR3 protein is CASRIILAPDTQYF. The CDR3 DNA reads as TGTGCCAGCAGAATTATACTAGCTCCAGATACGCAGTATTTT.

V is TRBV6-5 and J is TRBJ1-2; D possibly corresponds to TRBD1 (5 bases). V was trimmed by 1 base and J by 4 bases, leaving 10 bases between them. The CDR3 spans 14 residues. In germline, CDR1 is MNHEY, CDR2 SVGAGI. The CDR3 protein is CASSYFVGAYGYTF. As DNA, the CDR3 is TGTGCCAGCAGTTACTTTGTTGGGGCCTATGGCTACACCTTC.

This chain's CDR3 is CASSLRGQYNEQFF. The CDR3 DNA reads as TGTGCCAGCAGTTTAAGAGGTCAGTACAATGAGCAGTTCTTC. This chain links TRBV27 with TRBJ2-1; unclear D gene. Germline CDR1 MNHEY, CDR2 SMNVEV (reference sequence). The V end was cut by 2 bases, the J end by 4 bases, with 9 bases between. The CDR3 contains 14 residues.

The chain recombines TRBV3-1 (or the pseudogene TRBV3-2) with TRBJ2-5, with 7 bases matching TRBD1. V lost 1 base, J lost 5 bases, and 10 bases stayed unmatched. The CDR3 is made up of 16 amino acids. Germline lookup yields CDR1 LGHDT and CDR2 YNNKEL (reference sequence). In DNA form, the CDR3 reads TGTGCCAGCAGCCAAGGGGCGGACAGGTTGGTGGAGACCCAGTACTTC. Translation gives CASSQGADRLVETQYF.